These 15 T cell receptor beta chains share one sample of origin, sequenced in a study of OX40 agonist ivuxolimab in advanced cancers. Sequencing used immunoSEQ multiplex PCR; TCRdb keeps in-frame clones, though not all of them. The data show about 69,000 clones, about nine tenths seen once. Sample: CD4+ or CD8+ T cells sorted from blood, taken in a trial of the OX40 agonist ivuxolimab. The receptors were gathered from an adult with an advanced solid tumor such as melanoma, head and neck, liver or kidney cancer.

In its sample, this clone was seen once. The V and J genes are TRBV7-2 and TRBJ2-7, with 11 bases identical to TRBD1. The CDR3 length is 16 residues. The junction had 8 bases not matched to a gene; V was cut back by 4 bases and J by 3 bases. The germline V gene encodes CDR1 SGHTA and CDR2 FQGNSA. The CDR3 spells CASSSHLGTGGYEQYF. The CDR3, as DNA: TGTGCCAGCAGCTCCCACCTGGGGACAGGGGGCTACGAGCAGTACTTC.

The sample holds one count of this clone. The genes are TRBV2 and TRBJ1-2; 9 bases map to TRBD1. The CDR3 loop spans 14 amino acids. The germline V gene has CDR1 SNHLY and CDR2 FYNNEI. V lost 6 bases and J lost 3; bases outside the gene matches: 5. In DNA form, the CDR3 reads TGTGCCAGCAGACGGACAGGGGAGTACTATGGCTACACCTTC. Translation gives CASRRTGEYYGYTF.

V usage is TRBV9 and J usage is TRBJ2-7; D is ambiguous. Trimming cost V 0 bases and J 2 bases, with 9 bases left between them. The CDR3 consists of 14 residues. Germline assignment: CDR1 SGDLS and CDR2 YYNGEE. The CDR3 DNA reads TGTGCCAGCAGCGTAGACGGCGGCCCCTACGAGCAGTACTTC. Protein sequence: CASSVDGGPYEQYF.

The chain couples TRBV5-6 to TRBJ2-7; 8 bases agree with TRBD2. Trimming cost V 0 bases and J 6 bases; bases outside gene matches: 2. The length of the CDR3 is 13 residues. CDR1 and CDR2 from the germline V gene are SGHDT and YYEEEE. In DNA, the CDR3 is TGTGCCAGCAGCTTGGAACTAGCGGCCGAGCAGTACTTC. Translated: CASSLELAAEQYF.

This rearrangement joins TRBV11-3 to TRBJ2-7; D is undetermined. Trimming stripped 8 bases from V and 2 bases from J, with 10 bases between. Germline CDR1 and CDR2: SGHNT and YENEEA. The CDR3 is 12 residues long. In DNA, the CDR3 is TGTGCCAGCGAGGACCAGGCCTACGAGCAGTACTTC. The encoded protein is CASEDQAYEQYF.

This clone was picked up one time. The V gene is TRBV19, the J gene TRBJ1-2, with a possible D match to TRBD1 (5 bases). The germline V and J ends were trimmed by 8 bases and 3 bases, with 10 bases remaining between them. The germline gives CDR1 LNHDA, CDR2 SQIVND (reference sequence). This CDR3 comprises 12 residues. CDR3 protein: CASEGTYYGYTF. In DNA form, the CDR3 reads TGTGCCAGTGAAGGGACTTACTATGGCTACACCTTC.

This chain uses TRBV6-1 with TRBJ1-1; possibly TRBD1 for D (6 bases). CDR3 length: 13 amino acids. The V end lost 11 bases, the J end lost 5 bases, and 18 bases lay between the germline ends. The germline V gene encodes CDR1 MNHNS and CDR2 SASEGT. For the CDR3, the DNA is TGTGCCGGGGGGGGCGGAGGAAGGACTGAAGCTTTCTTT. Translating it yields CAGGGGGRTEAFF.

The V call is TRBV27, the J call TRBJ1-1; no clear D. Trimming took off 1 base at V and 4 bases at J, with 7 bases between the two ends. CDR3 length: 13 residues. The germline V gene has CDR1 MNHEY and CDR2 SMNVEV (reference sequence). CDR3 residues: CASSLLGFTEAFF. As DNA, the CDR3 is TGTGCCAGCAGTTTATTGGGGTTCACTGAAGCTTTCTTT.

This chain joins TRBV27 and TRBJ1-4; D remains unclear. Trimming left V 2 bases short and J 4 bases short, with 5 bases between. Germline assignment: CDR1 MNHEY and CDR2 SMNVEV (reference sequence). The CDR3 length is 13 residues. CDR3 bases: TGTGCCAGCAGTTTACTTATTAATGAAAAACTGTTTTTT. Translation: CASSLLINEKLFF.

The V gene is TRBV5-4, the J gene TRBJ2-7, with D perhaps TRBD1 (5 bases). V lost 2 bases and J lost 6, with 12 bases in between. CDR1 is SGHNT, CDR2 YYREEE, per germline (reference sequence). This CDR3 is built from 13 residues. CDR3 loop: CASSFQGGAEQYF. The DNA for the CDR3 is TGTGCCAGCAGCTTTCAGGGTGGGGCCGAGCAGTACTTC.

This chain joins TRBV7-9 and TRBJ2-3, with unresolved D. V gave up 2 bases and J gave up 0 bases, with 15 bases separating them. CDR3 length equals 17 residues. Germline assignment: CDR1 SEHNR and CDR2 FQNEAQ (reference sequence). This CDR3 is CASSLWDGEASTDTQYF. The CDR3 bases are TGTGCCAGCAGCTTATGGGATGGGGAAGCTAGCACAGATACGCAGTATTTT.

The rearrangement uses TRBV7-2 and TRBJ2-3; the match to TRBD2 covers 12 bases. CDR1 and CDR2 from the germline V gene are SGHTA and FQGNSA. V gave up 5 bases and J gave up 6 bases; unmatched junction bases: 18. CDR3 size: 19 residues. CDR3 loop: CASSKGLAGIPYRGDTQYF. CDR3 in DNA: TGTGCCAGCAGCAAAGGACTAGCGGGAATCCCCTACCGCGGTGATACGCAGTATTTT.

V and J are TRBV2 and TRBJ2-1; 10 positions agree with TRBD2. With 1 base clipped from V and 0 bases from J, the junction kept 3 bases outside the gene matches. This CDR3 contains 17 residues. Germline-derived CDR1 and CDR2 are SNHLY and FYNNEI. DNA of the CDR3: TGTGCCAGCAGTGAAGTGGCTAGCGGGAGCTCCTACAATGAGCAGTTCTTC. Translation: CASSEVASGSSYNEQFF.

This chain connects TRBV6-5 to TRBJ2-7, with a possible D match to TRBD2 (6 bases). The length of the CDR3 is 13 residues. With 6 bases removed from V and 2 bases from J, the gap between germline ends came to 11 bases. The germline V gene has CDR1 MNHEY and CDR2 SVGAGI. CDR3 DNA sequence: TGTGCCAGCAGCCGGGACTCTACCTACGAGCAGTACTTC. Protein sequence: CASSRDSTYEQYF.

CDR3 region: CASSPGTSGRWYEQYF. For the CDR3, the DNA is TGTGCCAGCAGCCCAGGGACTAGCGGGAGATGGTACGAGCAGTACTTC. V gene TRBV7-9 combines with J gene TRBJ2-7, with TRBD2 identical over 14 bases. Trimming took 5 bases from V and 4 from J; bases not matched to a gene: 7. The CDR3 covers 16 residues. Germline CDR1 and CDR2: SEHNR and FQNEAQ (reference sequence).